A single sample is the source of the 9 T cell receptor beta chains below, sequenced in a study of blood T cell repertoires in COVID-19. Assay used: immunoSEQ multiplex PCR; TCRdb lists only in-frame clones, some missing. This table has 70,000 to 100,000 clones, about 88% appearing once. Sequencing was done on a sample of peripheral blood. The receptors were sampled from a human donor in a cohort sampled during active COVID-19.

V is TRBV27 and J is TRBJ2-7; 9 bases align to TRBD1. CDR1 and CDR2 from the germline V gene are MNHEY and SMNVEV (reference sequence). This CDR3 region has 16 residues. Trimming took 5 bases from V and 3 from J; bases not matched to a gene: 11. CDR3 DNA: TGTGCCAGCAGTCCCCGGGACAGGGAAAGGCTCTACGAGCAGTACTTC. Its protein product is CASSPRDRERLYEQYF.

The rearrangement links TRBV29-1 to TRBJ1-2; 8 bases match TRBD1. Looked up from germline, CDR1 is SQVTM and CDR2 is ANQGSEA. This CDR3 is 13 amino acids long. V was pared by 7 bases and J by 8 bases, with 12 bases of the junction left unmatched. The CDR3 DNA reads as TGCAGCGCCGATGGGTCAGGGGGCGCGGGCTACACCTTC. Encoded protein: CSADGSGGAGYTF.

The rearrangement uses TRBV28 and TRBJ2-2; D may be TRBD1 (7 bases). The ends were cut back, 8 bases at V and 0 bases at J, with 10 bases in the middle. The CDR3 is 14 amino acids. Germline assignment: CDR1 MDHEN and CDR2 SYDVKM. The CDR3 DNA sequence: TGTGCCAGCTCAGGGGGGCCGAACACCGGGGAGCTGTTTTTT. This translates into CASSGGPNTGELFF.

The rearrangement links TRBV24-1 to TRBJ1-4; no reliable D call. Germline lookup yields CDR1 KGHDR and CDR2 SFDVKD. Deletions cut 9 bases from V and 5 bases from J, with 24 bases between. This CDR3 is built from 17 residues. DNA for the CDR3: TGTGCCACCTCCGGTGTGTCGAAAGCTGTGTGGAATGAAAAACTGTTTTTT. Its translation: CATSGVSKAVWNEKLFF.

The gene calls are TRBV6-2 or TRBV6-3 and TRBJ1-6; D is unclear. Between the trimmed V and J ends, which lost 6 bases and 14 bases, there was a span of 14 bases. There are 12 residues in the CDR3. Germline V CDR1 and CDR2: MNHEY, SVGEGT. The CDR3 DNA is TGTGCCAGCAGCAACGACATTCGGACCCTCCACTTT. Protein: CASSNDIRTLHF.

V gene TRBV12-1 combines with J gene TRBJ1-1; the D segment call TRBD1 is taken from the table without a DNA check. TRBV12-1 has pseudogene status. The CDR3 covers 15 residues. This CDR3 reads CASSSPGTGETEAFF. DNA of the CDR3: TGTGCCAGCAGCTCTCCCGGGACAGGGGAAACTGAAGCTTTCTTT.

The chain combines TRBV18 with TRBJ2-3, with 8 bases aligning to TRBD2. The CDR3 totals 13 residues. J gave up 3 bases and V 4 bases, and 0 bases lay outside the gene matches. The germline CDR1 and CDR2 sequences are KGHSH and LQKENI. In DNA form, the CDR3 reads TGTGCCAGCTCACTAGCGGGAACAGATACGCAGTATTTT. This translates into CASSLAGTDTQYF.

CDR3 nucleotides: TGTGCCAGCAGCTCACAGGGGGGGGAAGAAAAACTGTTTTTT. It codes for CASSSQGGEEKLFF. The chain carries TRBV5-4 and TRBJ1-4; 8 bases agree with TRBD1. The germline gives CDR1 SGHNT, CDR2 YYREEE (reference sequence). This CDR3 region has 14 residues. J was trimmed by 8 bases and V by 3 bases; bases with no gene match: 6.

This clone has just one count. This chain joins TRBV10-3 and TRBJ2-7, with TRBD1 as a possible D gene (6 bases). The CDR3 runs 13 residues. Germline assignment: CDR1 ENHRY and CDR2 SYGVKD. V was cut by 2 bases and J by 6 bases, with 11 bases left in between. CDR3 sequence (DNA): TGTGCCATCAGTGAGGGTTCAGGGGCCGAGCAGTACTTC. Its protein product is CAISEGSGAEQYF.